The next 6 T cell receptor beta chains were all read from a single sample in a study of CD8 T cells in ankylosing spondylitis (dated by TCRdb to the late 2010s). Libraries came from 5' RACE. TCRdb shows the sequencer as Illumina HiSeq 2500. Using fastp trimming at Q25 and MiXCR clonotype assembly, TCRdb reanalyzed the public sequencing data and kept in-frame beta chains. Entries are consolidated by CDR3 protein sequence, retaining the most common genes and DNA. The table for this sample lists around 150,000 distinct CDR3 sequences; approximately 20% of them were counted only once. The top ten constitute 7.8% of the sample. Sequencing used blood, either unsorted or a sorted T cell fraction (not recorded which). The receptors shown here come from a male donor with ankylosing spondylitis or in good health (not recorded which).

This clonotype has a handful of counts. CDR3 loop: CASSDRDRDGKLFF. The CDR3 region has the DNA TGCGCCAGCAGCGACCGGGACAGGGATGGAAAACTGTTTTTT. This chain links TRBV5-1 with TRBJ1-4; 9 nucleotides align to TRBD1. Germline CDR1 is SGHRS and CDR2 is YFSETQ. With 4 bases clipped from V and 10 bases from J, the junction kept 8 bases outside the gene matches. This CDR3 spans 14 amino acids.

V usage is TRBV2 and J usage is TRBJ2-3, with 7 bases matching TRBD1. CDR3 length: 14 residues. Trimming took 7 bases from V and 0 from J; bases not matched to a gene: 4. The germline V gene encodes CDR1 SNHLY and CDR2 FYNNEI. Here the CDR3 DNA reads TGTGCCAGCACCGACAGGGTGAGCACAGATACGCAGTATTTT. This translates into CASTDRVSTDTQYF.

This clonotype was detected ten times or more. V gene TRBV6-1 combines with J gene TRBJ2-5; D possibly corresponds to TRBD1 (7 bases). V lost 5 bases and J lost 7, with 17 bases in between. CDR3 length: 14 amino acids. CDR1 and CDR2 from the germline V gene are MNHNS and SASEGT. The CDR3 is CASSPLLEGATQYF. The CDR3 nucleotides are TGTGCCAGCAGTCCCCTGTTGGAGGGGGCGACCCAGTACTTC.

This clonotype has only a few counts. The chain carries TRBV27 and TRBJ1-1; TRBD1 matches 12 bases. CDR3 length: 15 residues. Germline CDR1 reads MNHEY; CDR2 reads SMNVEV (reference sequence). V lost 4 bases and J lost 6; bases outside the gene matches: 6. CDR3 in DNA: TGTGCCAGCAGTTCACCGGGACAGGGGGCTTCTGAAGCTTTCTTT. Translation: CASSSPGQGASEAFF.

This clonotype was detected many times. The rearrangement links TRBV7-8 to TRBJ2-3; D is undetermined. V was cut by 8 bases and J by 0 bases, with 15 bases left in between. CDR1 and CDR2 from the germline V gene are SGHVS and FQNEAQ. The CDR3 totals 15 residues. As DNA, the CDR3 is TGTGCCAGCTATTTCCACAGTCCTAGCACAGATACGCAGTATTTT. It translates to CASYFHSPSTDTQYF.

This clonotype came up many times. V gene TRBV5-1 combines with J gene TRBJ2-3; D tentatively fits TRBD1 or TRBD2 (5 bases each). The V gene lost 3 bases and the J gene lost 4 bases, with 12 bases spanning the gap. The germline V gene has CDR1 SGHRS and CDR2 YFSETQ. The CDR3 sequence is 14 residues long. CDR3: CASSSGQAADTQYF. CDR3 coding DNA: TGCGCCAGCAGCTCCGGACAAGCGGCAGATACGCAGTATTTT. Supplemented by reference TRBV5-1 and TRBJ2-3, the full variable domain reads KAGVTQTPRYLIKTRGQQVTLSCSPISGHRSVSWYQQTPGQGLQFLFEYFSETQRNKGNFPGRFSGRQFSNSRSEMNVSTLELGDSALYLCASSSGQAADTQYFGPGTRLTVL.